This T cell receptor (beta chain) was obtained from a study of cytomegalovirus exposure and HLA in healthy donors (dated by TCRdb to the late 2010s). For context, the study as a whole: In an earlier analysis of 550 to 750 of the donors, less than 350 Gb of sequence data and 100 million or so unique TCR beta sequences from about 179 million T cells were reported. About 280 gigabases of sequencing data and 70 million to 100 million unique TCR sequences were included in an early release covering over 600 HLA-typed donors. The genetic ancestry cluster associated with self-reported Caucasian donors included around 76% of the 350 to 500 genotyped donors. The aim of the study was to test whether cataloging public T cell receptors could identify signatures of past pathogen exposure. The T cell repertoires of some 670 subjects were profiled by immunosequencing and related to cytomegalovirus serostatus. Besides the first cohort of 550 to 750 subjects, a separate validation cohort made up of 120 different subjects was used. To predict cytomegalovirus infection status, the study combined high-throughput TCR immunosequencing, statistical association of individual TCRs with disease status, and machine learning. To study patterns of TCR occurrence, a later analysis re-analyzed previously published TCR beta repertoires from 666 donors and added high-resolution HLA genotyping. Rather than using new phenotypic data, the later analysis identified candidate immune exposures from TCR beta sequences and from how often those sequences occurred across donors. An earlier analysis of some 500 of the donors used high-throughput TCR beta sequencing to judge whether each TCR beta V gene segment behaved as functional or pseudogenic. Donor age, sex, ethnicity and CMV serostatus were collected together with the repertoire data. Genome-wide SNP genotypes for about 65% of the roughly 670 donors were used in a later genetic analysis, which treated that subset as a discovery cohort. All discovery cohort repertoires had been generated using a single sequencing platform. Both class I and class II loci were covered by HLA typing, at four-digit resolution. Typing coverage differed by locus: A, B, C, DRB1 and DQB1 were typed in roughly 620-630 donors, DQA1 in 522, DPA1 in approximately 600, and DPB1 in just under 490. Roughly 5 DR-DQ haplotypes were treated as single units for association and clustering because of strong linkage in the cohort. Among around 400 genotyped donors of the cohort, an average of approximately 220,000 unique TCR beta nucleotide sequences was sequenced per donor, of which roughly 18% were non-productive.

To note about this clone: Its antigen has not been determined.

On the study overall, not on this receptor specifically: Broadly in line with IMGT annotations, most TCR beta V segments showed up in productive rearrangements about 90% or about 30% of the time in an earlier analysis of 450 to 750 of the donors. A later analysis associated about 16,000 TCR beta sequences with specific HLA alleles at a false discovery rate of 0.05. When HLA alleles, especially DR and DQ, strongly co-occurred, TCR associations were difficult to assign to individual alleles. In a later analysis, HLA-associated TCR beta chains showed more clonal expansion and lower generation probabilities than non-associated chains that were equally common. Over 15 rarely observed V segments, including chromosome 9 orphons, were excluded from the earlier analysis of just under 600 of the donors because counts were too low. HLA typing was unavailable for some donors at each locus, so association tests used only the typed subset. V-gene and J-gene trimming of TCR beta chains was associated with a missense DCLRE1C variant in a later genetic analysis, and the association was replicated in an independent cohort. Across donors, most TCR sequences were observed very rarely, whereas some public TCRs were present in many individuals. A further reported finding was that TCR beta sequences accurately predicted the HLA-A and HLA-B alleles for most subjects in the first cohort. The authors suggested that the approach could potentially be extended to other disease states and immunological phenotypes. Correlated functional status among segregating V segments might reflect linkage disequilibrium, but an unknown experimental factor could not be ruled out. Roughly uniform sequencing depth across donors was assumed in presence/absence analyses, although this assumption may not hold. The only immune exposure information available for the cohort was CMV serostatus. Several of the top co-occurrence clusters appeared to be linked to parvovirus B19, influenza, CMV and Epstein-Barr virus, according to a later analysis. A group of highly shared sequence variants was considered likely to be a technical artifact of the sequencing pipeline. In a later analysis, the rate of TCR association differed among HLA loci, with DRB1 alleles having the most associated TCRs and HLA-C alleles having the fewest. A later analysis found that most CMV-associated TCR beta chains appeared HLA-restricted, with HLA associations seemingly driven largely by CMV exposure. The 87-base-pair reads could not distinguish some IMGT-functional V segments, including TRBV6-2 and TRBV6-3, so those segments were excluded. The classifier was reported to diagnose cytomegalovirus status with high specificity and sensitivity in both the original and validation cohorts. According to a later genetic analysis, donors in an Asian-associated ancestry cluster had fewer N-insertions in productive TCRs than the roughly 700-donor mean. In vitro tests confirmed that a few of the cytomegalovirus-associated TCR beta chains recognize cytomegalovirus antigens. A total of 164 TCR beta chains were listed by the study as associated with cytomegalovirus. Only TCR beta chains were sequenced in this cohort, and the absence of alpha or paired-chain data limited detectable features.

The cohort consisted of approximately 690 healthy bone marrow donors. At the time of sampling, every cohort member was nominally healthy, though immune exposures that went unrecorded were likely present. The donor was CMV seronegative and belonged to the group of 350 to 400 seronegative cohort members. A peripheral blood sample was collected from each donor, and TCR beta sequencing was performed on peripheral blood mononuclear cells. Genomic DNA extraction from the blood cell samples was performed with the Qiagen DNeasy Blood Extraction Kit. The library was made by the immunoSEQ multiplex PCR assay. A mixture of 60 forward primers for TCR Vbeta segments and 13 reverse primers for TCR Jbeta segments was used in the multiplex PCR. The CDR3 region of rearranged TCR beta genes was amplified from genomic DNA with a multiplex PCR assay. The amplified TCR beta libraries were sequenced on the Illumina HiSeq System as 87-base-pair reads. In the source study's methods: A later analysis tallied 80 million to 95 million unique TCR beta chains across the 666 repertoires, and about 10 million of those chains were shared by two or more donors. A nearest-neighbor algorithm error-corrected the raw reads and collapsed the reads into unique sequences, merging closely related sequences to remove PCR and sequencing errors. Alignment of CDR3 sequences to IMGT reference sequences was used to assign V, D and J gene segments. For a sequence to be retained, a match of at least six nucleotides to both a V gene segment and a J gene segment was required. A rearrangement was called productive if the CDR3 had no stop codons and remained in frame with V and J, and every other rearrangement was called non-productive. Following IMGT convention, CDR3 was defined as the stretch from the second conserved V-encoded cysteine up to the conserved J-encoded phenylalanine. The earlier analysis of about 640 of the donors excluded any sequence lacking an unambiguous match to a single V gene segment. In an earlier analysis of approximately 560 of the donors, a V segment was called functional when productive rearrangements were above 56.7%, and segregating when the standard deviation between donors exceeded 5%. A statistical classification framework was built to diagnose cytomegalovirus status from the catalog of TCR beta chain sequences. In a later analysis, TCR nucleotide sequences were compared against IMGT/GENE-DB human TR gene sequences so that V and J genes could be assigned. Using the TCRdist pipeline, a later analysis assigned CDR3 sequences along with most-parsimonious VDJ recombination scenarios. In a later analysis, each TCR beta chain was defined by its CDR3 amino acid sequence together with its V-gene family, and reads without a unique V-gene family were excluded. As a way to deal with suspected cross-contamination and a sequencing artifact, a later analysis dropped 640 or so nucleotide sequences that were highly shared and had low generation probability. In a later analysis, a clonal expansion index was calculated for each public chain from normalized within-repertoire ranks of inferred template counts. In a later analysis, generation probabilities were computed using a VDJ recombination model fitted to out-of-frame rearrangements, and the results were checked against IGoR. In a later analysis, hypergeometric tests were used to score TCR-TCR, TCR-HLA and TCR-CMV co-occurrence, with a repertoire-size bias correction applied to TCR pairs. To estimate false discovery rates, a later analysis permuted the HLA or CMV assignments 20 times. A later analysis grouped co-occurring TCRs with DBSCAN, adding TCRdist sequence similarity when clustering within HLA-allele-positive subsets. Repertoires with fewer than 30,000 or more than 120,000 public chains were left out of co-occurrence clustering, as were about five repertoires with anomalous nucleotide sharing. The table was pulled from immuneACCESS by TCRdb, which kept in-frame rearrangements only. Such tables lose some clones; where checked, under half of the loss comes from unresolved V genes, and the rest has no known cause. From that table come the V and J calls and clone size; the DNA was used to work out D and trimming. This sample's table has entries for more than 45,000 clones. The ten most abundant clones make up roughly a sixth of the sample.

As encoded in the germline V gene, CDR1 is SGHDN while CDR2 is FVKESK. The CDR3 has 14 amino acids, counting the end cysteine and phenylalanine. Only the CDR3 part of the read is kept: 42 bases, read in frame from the first base. Trimming takes 4 bases from V and 9 bases from J, and the germline ends sit 13 bases apart. Sequenced: PBMCs. The chain uses TRBV14 and TRBJ1-6; a tentative D call is TRBD1 (6 bases match). The origin of this receptor is a male donor in good health and CMV-seronegative. Here is the DNA: TGTGCCAGCAGCCGAAATACAGGGAGTTCACCCCTCCACTTT. Its protein reads: CASSRNTGSSPLHF.